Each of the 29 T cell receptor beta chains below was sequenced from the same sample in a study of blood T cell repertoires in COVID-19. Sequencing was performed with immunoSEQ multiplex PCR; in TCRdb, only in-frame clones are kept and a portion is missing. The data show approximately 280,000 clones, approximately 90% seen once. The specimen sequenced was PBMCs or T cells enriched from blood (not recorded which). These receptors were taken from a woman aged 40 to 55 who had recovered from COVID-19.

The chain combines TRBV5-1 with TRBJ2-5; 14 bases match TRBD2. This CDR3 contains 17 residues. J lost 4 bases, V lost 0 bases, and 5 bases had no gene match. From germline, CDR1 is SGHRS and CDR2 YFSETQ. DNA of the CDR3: TGCGCCAGCAGCTTGGAGACTAGCGGGAGGGCCTCAGAGACCCAGTACTTC. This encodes CASSLETSGRASETQYF.

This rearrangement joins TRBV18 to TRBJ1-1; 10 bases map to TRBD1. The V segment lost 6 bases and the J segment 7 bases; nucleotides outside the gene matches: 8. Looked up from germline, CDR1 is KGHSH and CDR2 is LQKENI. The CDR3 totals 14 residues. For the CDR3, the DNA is TGTGCCAGCTCCCGACAGGGGGCGGATGATGAAGCTTTCTTT. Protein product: CASSRQGADDEAFF.

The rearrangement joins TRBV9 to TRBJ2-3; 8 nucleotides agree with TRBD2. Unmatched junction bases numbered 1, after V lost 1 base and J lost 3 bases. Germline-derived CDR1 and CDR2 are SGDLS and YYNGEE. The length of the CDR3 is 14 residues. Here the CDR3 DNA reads TGTGCCAGCAGCGTAAGCGGGAGAACAGATACGCAGTATTTT. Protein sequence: CASSVSGRTDTQYF.

Here the CDR3 DNA reads TGTGCCAGCAGAACCGGGACTAGCGATGAGCAGTTCTTC. This codes for CASRTGTSDEQFF. This chain joins TRBV2 and TRBJ2-1; the match to TRBD2 covers 10 bases. CDR3 length equals 13 residues. With V trimmed by 6 bases and J by 8 bases, 4 bases remained unmatched. The V gene's germline CDR1 is SNHLY and CDR2 FYNNEI.

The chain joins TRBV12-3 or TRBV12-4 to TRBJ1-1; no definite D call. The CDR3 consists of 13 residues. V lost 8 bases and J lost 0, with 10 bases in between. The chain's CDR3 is CASARDLNTEAFF. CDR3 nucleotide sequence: TGTGCCAGCGCACGCGACTTGAACACTGAAGCTTTCTTT.

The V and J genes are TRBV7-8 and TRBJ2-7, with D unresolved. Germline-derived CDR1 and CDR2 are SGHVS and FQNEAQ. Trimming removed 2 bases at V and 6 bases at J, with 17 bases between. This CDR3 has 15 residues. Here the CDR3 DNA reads TGTGCCAGCAGCTTATCCCTGAAGCTTTATGGCGAGCAGTACTTC. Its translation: CASSLSLKLYGEQYF.

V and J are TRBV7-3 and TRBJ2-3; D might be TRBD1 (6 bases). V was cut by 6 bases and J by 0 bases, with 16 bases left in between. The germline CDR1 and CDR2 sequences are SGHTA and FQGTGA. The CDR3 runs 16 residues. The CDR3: CASSTLGTTSTDTQYF. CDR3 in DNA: TGTGCCAGCAGTACCCTCGGGACAACTAGCACAGATACGCAGTATTTT.

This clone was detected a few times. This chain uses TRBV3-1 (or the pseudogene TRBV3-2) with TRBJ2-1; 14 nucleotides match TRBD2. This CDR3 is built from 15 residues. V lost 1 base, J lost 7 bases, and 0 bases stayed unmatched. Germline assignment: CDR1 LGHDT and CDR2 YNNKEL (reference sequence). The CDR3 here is CASSQGTSGGNEQFF. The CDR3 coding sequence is TGTGCCAGCAGCCAAGGGACTAGCGGGGGGAATGAGCAGTTCTTC.

CDR3 sequence reads: CASSSIGLAGKYEQYF. The DNA of the CDR3 is TGTGCCAGCAGTTCCATCGGACTAGCGGGGAAATACGAGCAGTACTTC. The chain combines TRBV6-5 with TRBJ2-7, with 12 bases matching TRBD2. The CDR3 contains 16 residues. The V segment lost 4 bases and the J segment 4 bases; nucleotides outside the gene matches: 8. CDR1 and CDR2 (germline): MNHEY, SVGAGI.

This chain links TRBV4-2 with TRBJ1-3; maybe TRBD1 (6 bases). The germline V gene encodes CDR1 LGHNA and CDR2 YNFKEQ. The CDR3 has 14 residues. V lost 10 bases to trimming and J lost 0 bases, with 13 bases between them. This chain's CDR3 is CATQQGPSGNTIYF. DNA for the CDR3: TGTGCCACCCAACAGGGCCCCTCTGGAAACACCATATATTTT.

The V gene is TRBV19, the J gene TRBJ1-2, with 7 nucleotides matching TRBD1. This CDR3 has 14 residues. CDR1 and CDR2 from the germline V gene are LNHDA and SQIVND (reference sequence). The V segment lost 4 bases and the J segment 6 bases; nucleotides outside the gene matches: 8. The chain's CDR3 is CASSTLQGPDGYTF. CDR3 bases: TGTGCCAGTAGTACCCTACAGGGGCCGGATGGCTACACCTTC.

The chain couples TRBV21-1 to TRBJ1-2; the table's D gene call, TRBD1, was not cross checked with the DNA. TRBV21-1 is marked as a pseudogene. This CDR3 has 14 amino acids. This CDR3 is CASSKDSGGYGYTF. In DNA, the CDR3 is TGTGCCAGCAGCAAAGATTCAGGGGGCTATGGCTACACCTTC.

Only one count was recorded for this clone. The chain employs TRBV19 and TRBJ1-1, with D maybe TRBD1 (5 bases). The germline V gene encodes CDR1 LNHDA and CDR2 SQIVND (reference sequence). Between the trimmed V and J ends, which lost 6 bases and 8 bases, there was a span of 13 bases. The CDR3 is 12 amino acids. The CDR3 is CASSPYKGEAFF. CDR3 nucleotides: TGTGCCAGTAGCCCTTATAAGGGGGAAGCTTTCTTT.

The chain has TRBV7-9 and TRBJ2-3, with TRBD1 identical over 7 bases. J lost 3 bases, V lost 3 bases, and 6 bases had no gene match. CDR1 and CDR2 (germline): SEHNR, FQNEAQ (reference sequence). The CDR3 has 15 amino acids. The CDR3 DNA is TGTGCCAGCAGCTTTAAGGGGGCGACAACAGATACGCAGTATTTT. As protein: CASSFKGATTDTQYF.

The CDR3 nucleotides read TGTGCCAGCAGTTACTCCGGGGACAGCGCGTCCGGCTACACCTTC. The encoded protein is CASSYSGDSASGYTF. V and J are TRBV6-5 and TRBJ1-2, with 7 nucleotides matching TRBD1. J was trimmed by 8 bases and V by 0 bases; bases with no gene match: 9. Germline V gene sequence: CDR1 MNHEY, CDR2 SVGAGI. The CDR3 is 15 amino acids.

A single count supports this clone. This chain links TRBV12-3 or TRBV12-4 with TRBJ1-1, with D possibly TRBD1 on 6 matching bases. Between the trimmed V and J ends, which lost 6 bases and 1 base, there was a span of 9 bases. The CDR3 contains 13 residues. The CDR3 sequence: CASRSGQNTEAFF. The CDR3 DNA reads TGTGCCAGCAGATCGGGACAGAACACTGAAGCTTTCTTT.

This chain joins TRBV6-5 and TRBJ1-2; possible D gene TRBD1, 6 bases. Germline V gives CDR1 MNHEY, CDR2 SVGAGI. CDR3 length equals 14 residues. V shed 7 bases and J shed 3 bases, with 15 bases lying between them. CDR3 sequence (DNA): TGTGCCAGCACCGAGGGGGGGGCGGACTATGGCTACACCTTC. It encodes CASTEGGADYGYTF.

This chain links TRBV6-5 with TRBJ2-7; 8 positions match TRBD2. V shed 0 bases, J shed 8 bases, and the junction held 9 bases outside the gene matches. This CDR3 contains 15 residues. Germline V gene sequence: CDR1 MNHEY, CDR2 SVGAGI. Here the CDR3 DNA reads TGTGCCAGCAGTTACTCCCTAGCGGGCTACGGGCAGCAGTACTTC. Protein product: CASSYSLAGYGQQYF.

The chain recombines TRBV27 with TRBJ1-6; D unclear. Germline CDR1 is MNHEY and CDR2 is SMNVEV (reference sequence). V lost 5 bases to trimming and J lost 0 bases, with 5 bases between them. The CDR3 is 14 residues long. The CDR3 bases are TGTGCCAGCAGTCCTCGCTCCTATAATTCACCCCTCCACTTT. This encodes CASSPRSYNSPLHF.

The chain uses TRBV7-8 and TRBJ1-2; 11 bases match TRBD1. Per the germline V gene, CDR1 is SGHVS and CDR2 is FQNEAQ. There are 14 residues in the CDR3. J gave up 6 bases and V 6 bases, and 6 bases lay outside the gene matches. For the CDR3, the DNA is TGTGCCAGCAGGGGGACAGGGGGGACCGATGGCTACACCTTC. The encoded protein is CASRGTGGTDGYTF.

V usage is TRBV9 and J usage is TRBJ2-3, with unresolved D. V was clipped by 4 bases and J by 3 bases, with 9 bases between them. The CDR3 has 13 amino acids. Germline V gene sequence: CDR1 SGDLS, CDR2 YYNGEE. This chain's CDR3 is CASSPYGTDTQYF. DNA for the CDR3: TGTGCCAGCAGCCCCTACGGTACAGATACGCAGTATTTT.

In nucleotides, the CDR3 is TGTGCCAGCAGTCTAACAGGGTTGAGCACTGAAGCTTTCTTT. It encodes CASSLTGLSTEAFF. The V and J genes are TRBV3-1 (or the pseudogene TRBV3-2) and TRBJ1-1; possible D gene TRBD1, 6 bases. V lost 6 bases to trimming and J lost 4 bases, with 15 bases between them. The germline V gene encodes CDR1 LGHDT and CDR2 YNNKEL (reference sequence). The CDR3 consists of 14 residues.

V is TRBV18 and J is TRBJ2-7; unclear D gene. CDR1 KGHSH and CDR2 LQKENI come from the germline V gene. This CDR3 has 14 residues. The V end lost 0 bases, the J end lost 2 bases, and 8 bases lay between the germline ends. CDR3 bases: TGTGCCAGCTCACCACCTTCCCGGGCCTACGAGCAGTACTTC. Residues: CASSPPSRAYEQYF.

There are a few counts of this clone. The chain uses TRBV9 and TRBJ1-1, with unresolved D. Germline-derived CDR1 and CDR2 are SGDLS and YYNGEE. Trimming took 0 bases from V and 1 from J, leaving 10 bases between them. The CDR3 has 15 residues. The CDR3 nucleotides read TGTGCCAGCAGCGTAGACAACCGGGGGAACACTGAAGCTTTCTTT. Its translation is CASSVDNRGNTEAFF. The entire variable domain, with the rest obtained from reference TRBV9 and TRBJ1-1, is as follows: DSGVTQTPKHLITATGQRVTLRCSPRSGDLSVYWYQQSLDQGLQFLIQYYNGEERAKGNILERFSAQQFPDLHSELNLSSLELGDSALYFCASSVDNRGNTEAFFGQGTRLTVV.

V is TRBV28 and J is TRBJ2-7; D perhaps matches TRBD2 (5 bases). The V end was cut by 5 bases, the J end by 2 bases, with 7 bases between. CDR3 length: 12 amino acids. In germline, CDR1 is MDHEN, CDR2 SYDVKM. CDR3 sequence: CASSAGTYEQYF. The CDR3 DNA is TGTGCCAGCAGTGCCGGGACCTACGAGCAGTACTTC.

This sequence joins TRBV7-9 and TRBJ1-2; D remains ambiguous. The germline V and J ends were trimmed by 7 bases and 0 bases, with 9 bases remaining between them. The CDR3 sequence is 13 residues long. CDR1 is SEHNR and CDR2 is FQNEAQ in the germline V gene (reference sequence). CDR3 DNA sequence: TGTGCCAGCAACTGGTCCCCTAACTATGGCTACACCTTC. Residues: CASNWSPNYGYTF.

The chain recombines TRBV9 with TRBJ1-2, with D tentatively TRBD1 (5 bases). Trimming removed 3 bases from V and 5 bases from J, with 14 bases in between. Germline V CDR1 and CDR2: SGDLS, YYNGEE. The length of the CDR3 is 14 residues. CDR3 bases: TGTGCCAGCAGCGCGACAGCCACCTCGTATGGCTACACCTTC. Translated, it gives CASSATATSYGYTF.

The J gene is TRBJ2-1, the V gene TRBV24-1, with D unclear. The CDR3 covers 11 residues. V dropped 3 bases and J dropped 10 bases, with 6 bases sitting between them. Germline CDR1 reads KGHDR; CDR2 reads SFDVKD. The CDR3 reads CATSDGGEQFF. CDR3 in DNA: TGTGCCACCAGTGATGGCGGAGAGCAGTTCTTC.

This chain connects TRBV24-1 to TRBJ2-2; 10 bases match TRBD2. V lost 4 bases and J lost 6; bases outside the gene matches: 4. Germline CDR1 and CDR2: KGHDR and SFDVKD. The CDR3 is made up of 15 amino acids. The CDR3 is CATSDPGTSAGELFF. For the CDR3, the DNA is TGTGCCACCAGTGACCCTGGGACTAGCGCCGGGGAGCTGTTTTTT.